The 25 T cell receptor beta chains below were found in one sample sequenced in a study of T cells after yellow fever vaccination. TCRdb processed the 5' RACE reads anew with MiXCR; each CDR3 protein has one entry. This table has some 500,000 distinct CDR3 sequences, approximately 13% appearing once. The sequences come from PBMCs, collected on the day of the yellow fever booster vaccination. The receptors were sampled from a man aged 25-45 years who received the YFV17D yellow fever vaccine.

The DNA for the CDR3 is TGTGCCAGCAGCGCAGACCCAGTAGGTTGGGAGACCCAGTACTTC. This codes for CASSADPVGWETQYF. This chain joins TRBV7-2 and TRBJ2-5; D gene ambiguous. V lost 5 bases, J lost 5 bases, and 18 bases lay in between. Per germline, CDR1 SGHTA and CDR2 FQGNSA. The CDR3 spans 15 residues.

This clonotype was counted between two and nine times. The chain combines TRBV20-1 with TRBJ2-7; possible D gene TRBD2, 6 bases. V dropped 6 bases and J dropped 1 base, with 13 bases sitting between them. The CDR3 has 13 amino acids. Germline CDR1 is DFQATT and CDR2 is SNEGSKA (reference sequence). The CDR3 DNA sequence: TGCAGTGCACCTCGGGACTTATCCTACGAGCAGTACTTC. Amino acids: CSAPRDLSYEQYF.

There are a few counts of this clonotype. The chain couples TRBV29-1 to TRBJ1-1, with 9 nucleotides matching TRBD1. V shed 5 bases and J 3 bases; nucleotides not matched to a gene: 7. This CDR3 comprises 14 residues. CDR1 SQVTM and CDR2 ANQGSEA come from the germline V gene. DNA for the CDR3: TGCAGCGTTTACAGGGGGCAGGAGTACACTGAAGCTTTCTTT. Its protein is CSVYRGQEYTEAFF.

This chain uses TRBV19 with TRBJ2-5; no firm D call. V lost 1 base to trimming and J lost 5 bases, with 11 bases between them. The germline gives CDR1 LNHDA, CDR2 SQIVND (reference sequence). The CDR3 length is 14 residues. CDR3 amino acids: CASSIGGARETQYF. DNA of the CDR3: TGTGCCAGTAGTATAGGAGGAGCCCGGGAGACCCAGTACTTC.

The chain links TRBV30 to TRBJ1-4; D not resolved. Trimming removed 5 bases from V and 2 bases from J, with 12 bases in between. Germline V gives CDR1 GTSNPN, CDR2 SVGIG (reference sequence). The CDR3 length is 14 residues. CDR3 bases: TGTGCCTGGGGACGGTATACGACTAATGAAAAACTGTTTTTT. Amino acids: CAWGRYTTNEKLFF.

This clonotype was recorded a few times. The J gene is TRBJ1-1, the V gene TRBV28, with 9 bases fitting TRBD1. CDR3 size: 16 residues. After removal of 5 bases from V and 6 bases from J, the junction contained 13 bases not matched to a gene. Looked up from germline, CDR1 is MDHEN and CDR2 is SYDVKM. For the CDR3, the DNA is TGTGCCAGCAGTACAGGGGGCGCAGGGACCAGGGCTGAAGCTTTCTTT. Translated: CASSTGGAGTRAEAFF.

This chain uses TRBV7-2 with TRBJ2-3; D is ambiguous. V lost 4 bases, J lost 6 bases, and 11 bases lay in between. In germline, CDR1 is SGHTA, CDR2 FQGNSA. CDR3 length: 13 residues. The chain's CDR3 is CASSSIEADTQYF. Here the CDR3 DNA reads TGTGCCAGCAGCTCTATAGAGGCGGATACGCAGTATTTT.

This CDR3 is CASSPTGLSSYEQYF. The CDR3 coding sequence is TGTGCCAGCAGCCCGACAGGGTTAAGCTCCTACGAGCAGTACTTC. The chain carries TRBV7-2 and TRBJ2-7, with 7 bases matching TRBD1. V was clipped by 5 bases and J by 0 bases; unmatched bases: 7. The V gene's germline CDR1 is SGHTA and CDR2 FQGNSA. The CDR3 covers 15 residues.

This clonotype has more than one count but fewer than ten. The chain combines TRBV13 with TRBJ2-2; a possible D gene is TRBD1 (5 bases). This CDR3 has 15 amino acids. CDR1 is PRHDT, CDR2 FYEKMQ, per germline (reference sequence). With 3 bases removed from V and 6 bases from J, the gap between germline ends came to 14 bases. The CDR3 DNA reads TGTGCCAGCAGCTTTCCCCAAAAGGGGTCCGGGGAGCTGTTTTTT. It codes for CASSFPQKGSGELFF.

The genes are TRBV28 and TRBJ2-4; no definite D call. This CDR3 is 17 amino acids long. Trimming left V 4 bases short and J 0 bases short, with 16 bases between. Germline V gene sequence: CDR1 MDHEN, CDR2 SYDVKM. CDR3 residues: CASSSPSSALAKNIQYF. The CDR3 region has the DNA TGTGCCAGCAGTTCCCCAAGCTCGGCTCTAGCCAAAAACATTCAGTACTTC.

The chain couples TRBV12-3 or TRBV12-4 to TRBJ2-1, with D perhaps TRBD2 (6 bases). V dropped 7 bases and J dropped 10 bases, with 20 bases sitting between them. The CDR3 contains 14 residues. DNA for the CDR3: TGTGCCAGCAAGACTAGTCTAGCGTCAACAGAGCAGTTCTTC. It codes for CASKTSLASTEQFF.

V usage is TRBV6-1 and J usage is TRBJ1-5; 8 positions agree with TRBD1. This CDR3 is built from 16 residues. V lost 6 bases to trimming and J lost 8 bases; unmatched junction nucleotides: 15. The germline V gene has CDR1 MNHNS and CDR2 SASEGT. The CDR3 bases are TGTGCCAGCAGCACCACCGGACAGGGCATATATGAGCCCCAGCATTTT. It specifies CASSTTGQGIYEPQHF.

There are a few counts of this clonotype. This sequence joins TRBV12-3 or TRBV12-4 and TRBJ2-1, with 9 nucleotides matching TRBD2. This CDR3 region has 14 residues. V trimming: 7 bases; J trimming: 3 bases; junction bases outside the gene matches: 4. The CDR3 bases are TGTGCCAGCACCGGAGCGGGGGGCTACAATGAGCAGTTCTTC. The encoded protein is CASTGAGGYNEQFF.

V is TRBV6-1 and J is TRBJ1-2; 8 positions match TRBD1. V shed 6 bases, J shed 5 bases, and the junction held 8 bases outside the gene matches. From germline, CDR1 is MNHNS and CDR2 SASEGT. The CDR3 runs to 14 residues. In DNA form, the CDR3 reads TGTGCCAGCAGCAGATCCGACAGGGGTTATGGCTACACCTTC. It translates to CASSRSDRGYGYTF.

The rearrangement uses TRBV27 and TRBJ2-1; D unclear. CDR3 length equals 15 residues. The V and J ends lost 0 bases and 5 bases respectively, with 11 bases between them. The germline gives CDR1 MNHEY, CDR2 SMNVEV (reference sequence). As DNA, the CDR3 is TGTGCCAGCAGTTTATCGGCCCGGGCTCACAATGAGCAGTTCTTC. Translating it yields CASSLSARAHNEQFF.

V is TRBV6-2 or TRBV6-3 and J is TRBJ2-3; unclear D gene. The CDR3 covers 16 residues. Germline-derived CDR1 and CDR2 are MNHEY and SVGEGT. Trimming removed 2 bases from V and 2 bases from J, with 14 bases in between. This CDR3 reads CASSYGEWGSTDTQYF. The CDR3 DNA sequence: TGTGCCAGCAGTTACGGCGAGTGGGGTTCCACAGATACGCAGTATTTT.

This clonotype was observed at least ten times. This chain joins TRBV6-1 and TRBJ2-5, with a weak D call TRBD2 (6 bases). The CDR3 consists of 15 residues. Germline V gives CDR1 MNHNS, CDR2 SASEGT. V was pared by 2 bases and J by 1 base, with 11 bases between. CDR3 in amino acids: CASSEWRGLQETQYF. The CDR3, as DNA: TGTGCCAGCAGTGAATGGCGGGGCCTCCAAGAGACCCAGTACTTC.

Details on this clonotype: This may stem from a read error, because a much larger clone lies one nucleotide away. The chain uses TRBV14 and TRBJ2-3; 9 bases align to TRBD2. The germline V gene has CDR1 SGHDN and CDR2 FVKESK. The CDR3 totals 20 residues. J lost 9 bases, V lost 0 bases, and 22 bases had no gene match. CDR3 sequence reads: CASSQDPLKTGLATGGTQYF. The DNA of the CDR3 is TGTGCCAGCAGCCAAGACCCCCTAAAAACGGGACTAGCCACAGGCGGGACGCAGTATTTT.

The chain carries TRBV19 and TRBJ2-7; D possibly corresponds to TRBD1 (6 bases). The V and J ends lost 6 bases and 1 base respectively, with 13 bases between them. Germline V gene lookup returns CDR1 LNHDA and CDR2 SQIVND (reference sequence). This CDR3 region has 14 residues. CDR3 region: CASSIRTDSYEQYF. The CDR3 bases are TGTGCCAGTAGCATTCGGACAGATTCCTACGAGCAGTACTTC.

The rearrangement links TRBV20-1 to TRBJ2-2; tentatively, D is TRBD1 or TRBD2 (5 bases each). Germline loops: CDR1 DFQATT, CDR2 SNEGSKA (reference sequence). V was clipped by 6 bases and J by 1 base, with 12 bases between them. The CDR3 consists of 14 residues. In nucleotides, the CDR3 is TGCAGTGCCCCGGGACGGAAGAACACCGGGGAGCTGTTTTTT. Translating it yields CSAPGRKNTGELFF.

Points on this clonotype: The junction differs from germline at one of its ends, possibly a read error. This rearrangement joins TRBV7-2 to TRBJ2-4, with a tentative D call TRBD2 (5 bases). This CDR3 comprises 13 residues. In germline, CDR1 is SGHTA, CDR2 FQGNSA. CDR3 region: CATSPGMGNVQYF. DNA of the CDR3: TGTGCCACATCGCCGGGGATGGGAAACGTTCAGTACTTC.

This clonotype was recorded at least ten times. In DNA, the CDR3 is TGCAGTGCTAGAGGTGTGGGGTACGAGCAGTACTTC. It specifies CSARGVGYEQYF. This chain joins TRBV20-1 and TRBJ2-7; D gene uncertain. CDR3 length: 12 residues. Trimming shortened V by 1 base and J by 4 bases, and 8 bases separated the two germline ends. Germline V CDR1 and CDR2: DFQATT, SNEGSKA (reference sequence).

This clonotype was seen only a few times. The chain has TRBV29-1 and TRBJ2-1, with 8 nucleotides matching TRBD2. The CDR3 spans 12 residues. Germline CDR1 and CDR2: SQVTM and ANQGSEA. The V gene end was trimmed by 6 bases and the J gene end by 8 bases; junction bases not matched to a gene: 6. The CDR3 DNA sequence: TGCAGCGTCCAGGTAGCGGGACATGAGCAGTTCTTC. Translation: CSVQVAGHEQFF.

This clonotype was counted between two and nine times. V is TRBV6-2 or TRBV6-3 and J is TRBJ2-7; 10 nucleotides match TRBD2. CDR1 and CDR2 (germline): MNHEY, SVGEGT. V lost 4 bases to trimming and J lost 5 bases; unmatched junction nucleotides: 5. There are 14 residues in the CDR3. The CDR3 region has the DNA TGTGCCAGCAGTTCCCTACTAGCGGGGAACGAGCAGTACTTC. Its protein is CASSSLLAGNEQYF.

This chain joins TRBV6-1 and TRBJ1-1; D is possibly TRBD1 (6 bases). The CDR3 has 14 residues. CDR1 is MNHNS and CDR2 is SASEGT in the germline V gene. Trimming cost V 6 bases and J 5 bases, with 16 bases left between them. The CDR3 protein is CASSGDTRWTEAFF. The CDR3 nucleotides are TGTGCCAGCAGCGGGGACACCAGATGGACTGAAGCTTTCTTT.